The rows below give T cell receptor beta chains drawn from one sample of a study of molecular identifiers for immune sequencing clone quantification. TCRdb re-derived calls from the PCR reads in MiXCR, one entry per CDR3 protein. The sample has approximately 500,000 distinct CDR3 sequences; roughly 26% are singletons. The sequenced material came from naive CD8+ T cells from blood, with Jurkat cell RNA spiked in. The receptors originated from a human donor in good health. Some libraries in this study had Jurkat cell RNA spiked in. The CDR3 runs from the conserved cysteine through the conserved F or W. A D gene is named only where the DNA matches it firmly. Rows give clone size only sometimes, using once, few, many, or a class for an expanded clone.

J gene | D gene | V gene | clone size | CDR3 length | CDR3 DNA | CDR3 protein
TRBJ2-1 | TRBD2 | TRBV2 | NA | 19 | TGTGCCAGCAGTGAAGCTGGGCTAGCGGGTCAAGGCTCCTACAATGAGCAGTTCTTC | CASSEAGLAGQGSYNEQFF
TRBJ2-5 | NA | TRBV12-5 | NA | 14 | TGTGCTAGCGCCGGGACTTCTTACCCAGAGACCCAGTACTTC | CASAGTSYPETQYF
TRBJ1-5 | NA | TRBV12-3/TRBV12-4 | few | 15 | TGTGCCAGCAGTTCGACAGCAAGTTGGGATCAGCCCCAGCATTTT | CASSSTASWDQPQHF
TRBJ1-4 | NA | TRBV4-1 | many | 15 | TGCGCCAGCAGCCAAGTGGAAAGTCTTAATGAAAAACTGTTTTTT | CASSQVESLNEKLFF
TRBJ1-1 | TRBD1 | TRBV6-2/TRBV6-3 | many | 15 | TGTGCCAGCAGTTTGTGGACAGGGGTTCGCACTGAAGCTTTCTTT | CASSLWTGVRTEAFF
TRBJ1-1 | NA | TRBV15 | NA | 14 | TGTGCCACCAGCGTTTACTTGGGAAACACTGAAGCTTTCTTT | CATSVYLGNTEAFF
TRBJ1-1 | NA | TRBV6-5 | NA | 15 | TGTGCCAGCAGTTACCTAGCGGACGTGAACACTGAAGCTTTCTTT | CASSYLADVNTEAFF
TRBJ2-7 | NA | TRBV5-4 | NA | 15 | TGTGCCAGCAGCTGGGGGACGACAGGCCCCTACGAGCAGTACTTC | CASSWGTTGPYEQYF
TRBJ2-7 | TRBD1 | TRBV4-3 | few | 15 | TGCGCCAGCAGCCAAGAGAAGCAGGGGGCCTACGAGCAGTACTTC | CASSQEKQGAYEQYF
TRBJ2-3 | TRBD1 | TRBV12-3/TRBV12-4 | NA | 14 | TGTGCCAGTCATTTCGGACAGGGGGATGATACGCAGTATTTT | CASHFGQGDDTQYF
TRBJ2-2 | TRBD2 | TRBV27 | few | 16 | TGTGCCAGCAGTTTTGGACTAGCGGCGATCACCGGGGAGCTGTTTTTT | CASSFGLAAITGELFF
TRBJ2-3 | TRBD2 | TRBV12-3/TRBV12-4 | NA | 18 | TGTGCCAGCAGTCCAGGGACTAGCGGGAGTTTATGCACAGATACGCAGTATTTT | CASSPGTSGSLCTDTQYF
TRBJ2-4 | TRBD1 | TRBV27 | few | 13 | TGTGCCAGCAGCCCGACAGGGGGAAACATTCAGTACTTC | CASSPTGGNIQYF
TRBJ2-7 | TRBD2 | TRBV2 | many | 14 | TGTGCCAGCAGTGATAGCGGGAGGGCCTACGAGCAGTACTTC | CASSDSGRAYEQYF
TRBJ1-4 | TRBD1 | TRBV14 | few | 18 | TGTGCCAGCAGTGAGGGGACAGGGAGATCCAAGCTGAATGAAAAACTGTTTTTT | CASSEGTGRSKLNEKLFF
TRBJ2-1 | TRBD2 | TRBV4-1 | NA | 17 | TGCGCCAGCAGCCAAGTCACTCTCCTAGCGGGGGGGCATGAGCAGTTCTTC | CASSQVTLLAGGHEQFF
TRBJ2-7 | TRBD1 | TRBV5-3 | NA | 16 | TGTGCCAGCAGCTTGGTCGGACAGGGAAGTGGGTACGAGCAGTACTTC | CASSLVGQGSGYEQYF
TRBJ2-3 | NA | TRBV7-3 | NA | 14 | TGTGCCAGCAGCCCTAGGGGGAAGGTAGATACGCAGTATTTT | CASSPRGKVDTQYF
TRBJ2-5 | NA | TRBV29-1 | many | 12 | TGCAGCGCGTACAGGACCCAAGAGACCCAGTACTTC | CSAYRTQETQYF
TRBJ2-2 | NA | TRBV7-2 | NA | 13 | TGTGCCAGCATTTGGGGAGGCACCGGGGAGCTGTTTTTT | CASIWGGTGELFF
TRBJ1-2 | NA | TRBV13 | few | 14 | TGTGCCAGCAGCACAGGATACTCTAACTATGGCTACACCTTC | CASSTGYSNYGYTF
TRBJ2-7 | NA | TRBV4-3 | many | 13 | TGCGCCAGCAGCCAAGATGCCTCCTACGAGCAGTACTTC | CASSQDASYEQYF
TRBJ2-3 | NA | TRBV19 | NA | 15 | TGTGCCAGTAGTATAGGGGTTTACGGCACAGATACGCAGTATTTT | CASSIGVYGTDTQYF
TRBJ2-5 | TRBD2 | TRBV20-1 | few | 14 | TGCAGTGCCCACGGTGGGGGAGGGCCAGAGACCCAGTACTTC | CSAHGGGGPETQYF
TRBJ2-7 | TRBD2 | TRBV20-1 | NA | 13 | TGCAGTGCTAGGCCTAGCGGGCAGTACGAGCAGTACTTC | CSARPSGQYEQYF
TRBJ2-2 | NA | TRBV6-5 | many | 13 | TGTGCCAGCAGCCCAGCAGGGTCCGGGGAGCTGTTTTTT | CASSPAGSGELFF
TRBJ2-1 | NA | TRBV11-2 | few | 20 | TGTGCCAGCAGCTTAAAAAGGTCGGGGGGCCCTTTTAGCTCCTACAATGAGCAGTTCTTC | CASSLKRSGGPFSSYNEQFF
TRBJ2-7 | TRBD2 | TRBV7-9 | NA | 14 | TGTGCCAGCAGCTTAAATACAGCGGGAAATGAGCAGTACTTC | CASSLNTAGNEQYF
TRBJ1-4 | NA | TRBV30 | many | 12 | TGTGCCTGGAGTGAGTCAGGAGAAAAACTGTTTTTT | CAWSESGEKLFF
TRBJ2-6 | NA | TRBV13 | few | 16 | TGTGCCAGCAGCTCCGGACAGCTCTCTGGGGCCAACGTCCTGACTTTC | CASSSGQLSGANVLTF
TRBJ2-2 | NA | TRBV5-3 | few | 16 | TGTGCCAGCAGCTTGGTGGTTAGCGGATACACCGGGGAGCTGTTTTTT | CASSLVVSGYTGELFF
TRBJ2-1 | NA | TRBV4-3 | NA | 15 | TGCGCCAGCAGCCCAGCTGCCGGCGCCTACAATGAGCAGTTCTTC | CASSPAAGAYNEQFF
TRBJ2-3 | TRBD2 | TRBV12-3/TRBV12-4 | NA | 17 | TGTGCCAGCAATGATGGTTCTAGCGGGAGACCCACAGATACGCAGTATTTT | CASNDGSSGRPTDTQYF
TRBJ1-1 | NA | TRBV6-9 | few | 16 | TGTGCCAGCAGTCTAACCCGACAGGCCAAGAACACTGAAGCTTTCTTT | CASSLTRQAKNTEAFF
TRBJ1-5 | TRBD1 | TRBV27 | few | 15 | TGTGCCAGCAGACCACAGGGGCGCTTAAATCAGCCCCAGCATTTT | CASRPQGRLNQPQHF
TRBJ2-2 | TRBD2 | TRBV4-1 | NA | 16 | TGCGCCAGCAGCCAAGCTATCGGGAGGGCCGGCGGGGAGCTGTTTTTT | CASSQAIGRAGGELFF
TRBJ1-1 | NA | TRBV6-2/TRBV6-3 | few | 15 | TGTGCCAGCAGTTACGGTTCTCTAGCTAACACTGAAGCTTTCTTT | CASSYGSLANTEAFF
TRBJ2-3 | NA | TRBV5-6 | many | 15 | TGTGCCAGCAGCCTGGGACTTGAAAGCACAGATACGCAGTATTTT | CASSLGLESTDTQYF
TRBJ2-3 | NA | TRBV7-3 | many | 15 | TGTGCCAGCAGCCCCTCCGGGGGTGACGCAGATACGCAGTATTTT | CASSPSGGDADTQYF
TRBJ2-2 | NA | TRBV7-9 | few | 17 | TGTGCCAGCAGCCCAACAACAGGGAACCCCAACACCGGGGAGCTGTTTTTT | CASSPTTGNPNTGELFF
TRBJ2-3 | NA | TRBV10-2 | NA | 15 | TGCGCCAGCAGTGAGGGGGGGTCTAGCGCAGATACGCGGTATTTT | CASSEGGSSADTRYF
TRBJ2-7 | NA | TRBV19 | many | 15 | TGTGCCAGTAGCATCGGGGGAGGCCTATCCTACGAGCAGTACTTC | CASSIGGGLSYEQYF